These 27 T cell receptor beta chains share one sample of origin, sequenced in a study of control samples from healthy donors and cancer patients. Only in-frame clones appear in the TCRdb table, and some are missing; sequencing was by immunoSEQ multiplex PCR. The table lists about 130,000 clones, approximately 94% of them singletons. The sample taken for sequencing was blood. The receptor set was obtained from a man aged 25-45 years in good health.

The chain recombines TRBV6-8 with TRBJ1-5; 7 positions match TRBD1. Germline CDR1 is MNHGY and CDR2 is SAAAGT. This CDR3 comprises 14 residues. Trimming at V came to 6 bases and at J to 6 bases, leaving 8 bases not matched to a gene. The CDR3 DNA reads as TGTGCCAGCAGCTTTCACAGGGGAGGTCAGCCCCAGCATTTT. Encoded protein: CASSFHRGGQPQHF.

This chain uses TRBV12-3 or TRBV12-4 with TRBJ2-7; TRBD2 matches at 8 bases. V shed 1 base, J shed 4 bases, and the junction held 0 bases outside the gene matches. The CDR3 has 13 residues. CDR3 DNA sequence: TGTGCCAGCAGTTTAGGCGGGGGGTACGAGCAGTACTTC. It specifies CASSLGGGYEQYF.

The chain carries TRBV19 and TRBJ1-1; TRBD1 is a possible D gene (5 bases). Germline V gene data show CDR1 as LNHDA and CDR2 as SQIVND (reference sequence). V was trimmed by 4 bases and J by 3 bases, leaving 9 bases between them. This CDR3 comprises 13 residues. CDR3 in amino acids: CASSNPGDTEAFF. The CDR3 DNA is TGTGCCAGTAGTAATCCGGGGGACACTGAAGCTTTCTTT.

The V and J genes are TRBV6-5 and TRBJ2-7, with D possibly matching TRBD2 (5 bases). This CDR3 has 13 amino acids. V was trimmed by 5 bases and J by 2 bases, leaving 10 bases between them. Germline CDR1 MNHEY, CDR2 SVGAGI. The CDR3 loop reads CASSNTRAYEQYF. CDR3 in DNA: TGTGCCAGCAGTAATACTAGAGCCTACGAGCAGTACTTC.

CDR3 nucleotides: TGTGCCAGCAGCCCAGGGGGCTTCTACGAGCAGTACTTC. This encodes CASSPGGFYEQYF. This chain connects TRBV2 to TRBJ2-7, with 8 bases aligning to TRBD1. Germline V CDR1 and CDR2: SNHLY, FYNNEI. CDR3 length equals 13 residues. The junction had 4 bases not matched to a gene; V was cut back by 6 bases and J by 3 bases.

The gene calls are TRBV19 and TRBJ1-2; the D gene is possibly TRBD1 (6 bases). Germline-derived CDR1 and CDR2 are LNHDA and SQIVND (reference sequence). The CDR3 spans 15 residues. V gave up 5 bases and J gave up 8 bases, with 21 bases separating them. This chain's CDR3 is CASSPPRSPDRGYTF. For the CDR3, the DNA is TGTGCCAGTAGTCCCCCCCGTAGCCCGGACAGAGGCTACACCTTC.

This rearrangement joins TRBV27 to TRBJ2-7; possible D gene TRBD2, 5 bases. With 3 bases removed from V and 2 bases from J, the gap between germline ends came to 8 bases. There are 13 residues in the CDR3. Germline CDR1 MNHEY, CDR2 SMNVEV (reference sequence). This chain's CDR3 is CASSFNGAYEQYF. CDR3 DNA sequence: TGTGCCAGCAGTTTCAACGGGGCCTACGAGCAGTACTTC.

The rearrangement joins TRBV4-2 to TRBJ1-5; D is undetermined. The germline V and J ends were trimmed by 0 bases and 6 bases, with 6 bases remaining between them. The V gene's germline CDR1 is LGHNA and CDR2 YNFKEQ. The length of the CDR3 is 13 residues. The CDR3 here is CASSQDFRQPQHF. The DNA of the CDR3 is TGTGCCAGCAGCCAAGATTTTCGTCAGCCCCAGCATTTT.

The chain has TRBV10-2 and TRBJ2-7, with 10 bases identical to TRBD1. V shed 4 bases, J shed 4 bases, and the junction held 4 bases outside the gene matches. The CDR3 runs 14 residues. Germline CDR1 WSHSY, CDR2 SAAADI. The CDR3 nucleotides read TGCGCCAGCAGTGCGACAGGGGGCTCGTACGAGCAGTACTTC. As protein: CASSATGGSYEQYF.

The V call is TRBV5-4, the J call TRBJ2-7; TRBD1 aligns across 7 bases. Germline V gives CDR1 SGHNT, CDR2 YYREEE (reference sequence). J was trimmed by 2 bases and V by 6 bases; bases with no gene match: 8. CDR3 size: 14 residues. CDR3 sequence reads: CASTQGGDTYEQYF. CDR3 bases: TGTGCCAGCACCCAAGGGGGCGACACCTACGAGCAGTACTTC.

The CDR3 region is CASSPQRNLNTEAFF. The CDR3 DNA is TGTGCCAGCTCACCCCAAAGGAACCTGAACACTGAAGCTTTCTTT. The genes are TRBV18 and TRBJ1-1; no definite D call. Germline V lookup: CDR1 KGHSH, CDR2 LQKENI. Trimming left V 3 bases short and J 0 bases short, with 11 bases between. This CDR3 has 15 amino acids.

The chain joins TRBV6-5 to TRBJ1-1; D not certain. Germline V gene lookup returns CDR1 MNHEY and CDR2 SVGAGI. The CDR3 contains 15 residues. Deletions cut 2 bases from V and 1 base from J, with 11 bases between. The CDR3 nucleotides are TGTGCCAGCAGTTACGATCCAGCCTCGAACACTGAAGCTTTCTTT. Protein: CASSYDPASNTEAFF.

The genes are TRBV30 and TRBJ2-3, with no clear D. The CDR3 extends over 15 amino acids. V was clipped by 2 bases and J by 0 bases, with 12 bases between them. Germline V gene data show CDR1 as GTSNPN and CDR2 as SVGIG (reference sequence). The CDR3 region has the DNA TGTGCCTGGAGTCCTGGTGGTGCTAGCACAGATACGCAGTATTTT. Residues: CAWSPGGASTDTQYF.

The chain uses TRBV7-2 and TRBJ2-5, with 12 bases matching TRBD2. V lost 5 bases to trimming and J lost 5 bases; unmatched junction nucleotides: 9. The germline V gene has CDR1 SGHTA and CDR2 FQGNSA. The CDR3 loop spans 16 amino acids. CDR3 DNA: TGTGCCAGCAGCCTTGGACTAGCGGGGCCTAGGGAGACCCAGTACTTC. Its translation is CASSLGLAGPRETQYF. Full variable domain (outside the CDR3, taken from reference TRBV7-2 and TRBJ2-5): GAGVSQSPSNKVTEKGKDVELRCDPISGHTALYWYRQSLGQGLEFLIYFQGNSAPDKSGLPSDRFSAERTGGSVSTLTIQRTQQEDSAVYLCASSLGLAGPRETQYFGPGTRLLVL.

The chain joins TRBV5-4 to TRBJ1-2; no clear D gene. Germline lookup yields CDR1 SGHNT and CDR2 YYREEE (reference sequence). V was pared by 1 base and J by 7 bases, with 11 bases between. The CDR3 loop spans 13 amino acids. CDR3 in amino acids: CASSLPGVPGYTF. For the CDR3, the DNA is TGTGCCAGCAGCTTGCCCGGGGTTCCTGGCTACACCTTC.

The chain uses TRBV5-6 and TRBJ1-4, with 7 positions matching TRBD1. The germline CDR1 and CDR2 sequences are SGHDT and YYEEEE. The V and J ends lost 4 bases and 7 bases, in that order; junction bases with no gene match: 10. The CDR3 runs 15 residues. CDR3 coding DNA: TGTGCCAGCAGCCTCTTGGACAGGAGAGGTGAAAAACTGTTTTTT. As protein: CASSLLDRRGEKLFF.

This clone was recorded only once. CDR3 amino acids: CASSHPRIQETQYF. In nucleotides, the CDR3 is TGCGCCAGCAGCCACCCACGGATACAAGAGACCCAGTACTTC. This chain links TRBV4-1 with TRBJ2-5; D gene ambiguous. Germline CDR1 reads MGHRA; CDR2 reads YSYEKL. Trimming pared 3 bases from V and 2 bases from J, leaving 10 bases between. The CDR3 contains 14 residues.

The chain is built from TRBV4-3 and TRBJ1-6; D call uncertain. Deletions cut 0 bases from V and 2 bases from J, with 8 bases between. Looked up from germline, CDR1 is LGHNA and CDR2 is YSLEER. The CDR3 runs to 16 residues. The CDR3 sequence: CASSQEPSPYNSPLHF. CDR3 in DNA: TGCGCCAGCAGCCAAGAACCCAGCCCCTATAATTCACCCCTCCACTTT.

The chain combines TRBV2 with TRBJ1-1, with D possibly matching TRBD1 (5 bases). CDR3 length: 12 residues. CDR1 SNHLY and CDR2 FYNNEI come from the germline V gene. The germline V and J ends were trimmed by 4 bases and 6 bases, with 9 bases remaining between them. Here the CDR3 reads CASSAGGPEAFF. In nucleotides, the CDR3 is TGTGCCAGCAGTGCGGGGGGTCCTGAAGCTTTCTTT.

The chain employs TRBV2 and TRBJ1-2, with D uncertain. Trimming stripped 7 bases from V and 6 bases from J, with 18 bases between. Germline values: CDR1 SNHLY, CDR2 FYNNEI. The CDR3 sequence is 14 residues long. The CDR3 bases are TGTGCCAGCAAGAAAACCCAAGCCTCACATGGCTACACCTTC. Translated, it gives CASKKTQASHGYTF.

CDR3 bases: TGTGCCAGCAGTGAAGGGACAGCAACTAATGAAAAACTGTTTTTT. This translates into CASSEGTATNEKLFF. The chain carries TRBV6-1 and TRBJ1-4, with D maybe TRBD1 (6 bases). Germline loops: CDR1 MNHNS, CDR2 SASEGT. V was clipped by 1 base and J by 0 bases, with 6 bases between them. The CDR3 length is 15 residues.

The chain joins TRBV29-1 to TRBJ1-2; no clear D gene. V was pared by 4 bases and J by 1 base, with 7 bases between. CDR1 SQVTM and CDR2 ANQGSEA come from the germline V gene. The CDR3 length is 12 residues. The CDR3 spells CSVAHFNYGYTF. For the CDR3, the DNA is TGCAGCGTTGCGCACTTTAACTATGGCTACACCTTC.

On this clone itself: The final CDR3 position lacks the conserved phenylalanine or tryptophan, pointing to a likely read error. The chain has TRBV14 and TRBJ2-7, with 8 bases aligning to TRBD1. Germline V gene lookup returns CDR1 SGHDN and CDR2 FVKESK. The CDR3 runs 15 residues. The J segment lost 6 bases and the V segment lost 4 bases, leaving 11 bases of the junction unmatched. The CDR3: CASSPKIRGLGEQYL. CDR3 bases: TGTGCCAGCAGCCCCAAAATCAGGGGGCTGGGCGAGCAGTACCTC.

The V call is TRBV5-4, the J call TRBJ1-5, with D possibly TRBD1 on 5 matching bases. Germline values: CDR1 SGHNT, CDR2 YYREEE (reference sequence). V was pared by 2 bases and J by 6 bases, with 9 bases between. This CDR3 is 13 amino acids long. The CDR3 sequence: CASSLDSIQPQHF. The CDR3 DNA reads TGTGCCAGCAGCTTAGACAGTATTCAGCCCCAGCATTTT.

This chain connects TRBV6-2 or TRBV6-3 to TRBJ2-7; 7 bases match TRBD1. In germline, CDR1 is MNHEY, CDR2 SVGEGT. With 1 base clipped from V and 3 bases from J, the junction kept 3 bases outside the gene matches. This CDR3 has 14 residues. The CDR3 sequence: CASSYFGTDYEQYF. The DNA for the CDR3 is TGTGCCAGCAGTTACTTCGGGACAGACTACGAGCAGTACTTC.

This chain connects TRBV7-2 to TRBJ2-2, with TRBD2 matching over 9 bases. J gave up 2 bases and V 3 bases, and 7 bases lay outside the gene matches. CDR1 is SGHTA and CDR2 is FQGNSA in the germline V gene. CDR3 length equals 17 residues. CDR3 residues: CASSLAGGQLNTGELFF. CDR3 bases: TGTGCCAGCAGCTTGGCGGGGGGGCAACTCAACACCGGGGAGCTGTTTTTT.

V usage is TRBV5-4 and J usage is TRBJ2-3, with D tentatively TRBD1 or TRBD2 (5 bases each). CDR1 is SGHNT and CDR2 is YYREEE in the germline V gene (reference sequence). This CDR3 is built from 16 residues. Trimming took off 4 bases at V and 2 bases at J, with 17 bases between the two ends. The CDR3 region is CASSRGRGPNTDTQYF. The CDR3 DNA follows: TGTGCCAGCAGCCGCGGTCGGGGACCGAACACAGATACGCAGTATTTT.